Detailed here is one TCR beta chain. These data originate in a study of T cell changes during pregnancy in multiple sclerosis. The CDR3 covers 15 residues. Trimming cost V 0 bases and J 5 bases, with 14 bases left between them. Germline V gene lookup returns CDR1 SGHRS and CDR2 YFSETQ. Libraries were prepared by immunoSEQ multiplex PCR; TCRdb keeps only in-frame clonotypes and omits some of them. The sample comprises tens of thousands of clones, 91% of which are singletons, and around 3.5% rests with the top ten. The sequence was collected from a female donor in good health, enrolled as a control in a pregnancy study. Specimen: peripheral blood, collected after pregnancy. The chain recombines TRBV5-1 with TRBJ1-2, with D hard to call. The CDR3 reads CASSLEAPYAYGYTF. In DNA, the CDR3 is TGCGCCAGCAGCTTGGAAGCTCCCTACGCGTATGGCTACACCTTC.